This T cell receptor beta chain was recorded in a study of cytomegalovirus exposure and HLA in healthy donors. The study ran its PCR with 60 Vbeta and 13 Jbeta primers. Clones were sequenced by immunoSEQ multiplex PCR, and TCRdb holds only the in-frame ones, with some missing. The sample lists around 180,000 clones; roughly 80% were seen once. The germline CDR1 and CDR2 sequences are SGHRS and YFSETQ. V lost 2 bases and J lost 3; bases outside the gene matches: 2. CDR3 length equals 13 residues. This TCR came from a male donor in good health and CMV-seronegative. The V gene is TRBV5-1, the J gene TRBJ2-7, with 7 bases that match TRBD1. Sequencing used PBMCs. The CDR3 nucleotides are TGCGCCAGCAGCTTCTACAGGGGCTACGAGCAGTACTTC. It translates to CASSFYRGYEQYF.